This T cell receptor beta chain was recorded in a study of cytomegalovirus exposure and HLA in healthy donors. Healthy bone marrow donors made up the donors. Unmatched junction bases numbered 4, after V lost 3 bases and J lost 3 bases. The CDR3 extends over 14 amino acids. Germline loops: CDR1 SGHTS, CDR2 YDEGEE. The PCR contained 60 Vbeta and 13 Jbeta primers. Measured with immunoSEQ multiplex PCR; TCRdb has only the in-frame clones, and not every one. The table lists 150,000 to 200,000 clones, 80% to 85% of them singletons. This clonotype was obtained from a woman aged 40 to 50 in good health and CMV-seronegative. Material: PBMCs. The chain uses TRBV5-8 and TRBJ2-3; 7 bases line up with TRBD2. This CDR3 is CASSSVRGTDTQYF. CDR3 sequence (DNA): TGTGCCAGCAGCTCAGTGCGGGGGACAGATACGCAGTATTTT.